The clone carrying this T cell receptor (beta chain) appeared a few times. The trim removed 4 bases at V and 4 bases at J, leaving 2 bases unmatched. The CDR3 runs 13 residues. Per germline, CDR1 LNHDA and CDR2 SQIVND (reference sequence). This sample was taken from a study of OX40 agonist ivuxolimab in advanced cancers. TCRdb's table, derived via immunoSEQ multiplex PCR, lists solely in-frame clones and lacks some. Among roughly 80,000 clones listed, roughly 87% were seen once. Autoimmune disease history or systemic immunosuppression disqualified patients. Collection of blood occurred at baseline, at cycle 4 day 1, and at cycle 7 day 1.

This clonotype was obtained from an adult with an advanced solid tumor such as melanoma, head and neck, liver or kidney cancer. Sample: CD4+ or CD8+ T cells sorted from blood, taken in a trial of the OX40 agonist ivuxolimab. The chain employs TRBV19 and TRBJ1-1; 8 bases match TRBD1. Written as DNA, the CDR3 is TGTGCCAGTAGTACAGGGGGCGGCACTGAAGCTTTCTTT. Its translation is CASSTGGGTEAFF.